Listed here is a single T cell receptor (beta chain). Repertoires were generated with immunoSEQ multiplex PCR, while TCRdb's copy carries only in-frame clones and drops some. The sample has 9,000 to 9,500 clones; 66% are singletons. This sample was taken from a study of early stage breast cancer tumors. The CDR3 consists of 12 residues. Per germline, CDR1 SGHAT and CDR2 FQNNGV. V dropped 1 base and J dropped 3 bases, with 2 bases sitting between them. The clonotype comes from a person aged 45-60 years with breast cancer. The V call is TRBV11-2, the J call TRBJ2-3; D gene ambiguous. Sequenced: breast tumor tissue. The CDR3 DNA reads as TGTGCCAGCAGCTTAGCGACAGATACGCAGTATTTT. The encoded protein is CASSLATDTQYF.